This T cell receptor beta chain was documented in a study of T cells in Graves' hyperthyroidism and ophthalmopathy. Study-wide findings and caveats: A model built on 13 V-J features separated ophthalmopathy from stable hyperthyroidism. Within blood appeared most thyroid clonotypes that had expanded above 0.001.

CDR1 is SQVTM, CDR2 ANQGSEA, per germline. The CDR3 extends over 14 amino acids. With V trimmed by 2 bases and J by 4 bases, 3 bases remained unmatched. As concerns this clonotype: As yet, its antigen is unknown.

The study defined stable Graves' hyperthyroidism as no ophthalmopathy progression within 18 months. Newly diagnosed hyperthyroidism patients aged 18 to 65 years had disease lasting under 2 months. Amplification yielded TCR beta CDR3 regions, with RNA transcripts as the source. The HTBI primer set was used in a first-round RT-PCR of the TCR CDR3. Each CDR3 protein is one row after TCRdb ran MiXCR on the multiplex PCR reads. Here the sample spans roughly 300,000 distinct CDR3 sequences, about 15% being singletons. The TCR comes from a woman in her 30s with Graves' hyperthyroidism. The V call is TRBV29-1, the J call TRBJ2-1, with 9 bases identical to TRBD1. The specimen was blood. The CDR3 DNA reads TGCAGCGTTGAAACAGGGGGCACTTACAATGAGCAGTTCTTC. Protein: CSVETGGTYNEQFF.